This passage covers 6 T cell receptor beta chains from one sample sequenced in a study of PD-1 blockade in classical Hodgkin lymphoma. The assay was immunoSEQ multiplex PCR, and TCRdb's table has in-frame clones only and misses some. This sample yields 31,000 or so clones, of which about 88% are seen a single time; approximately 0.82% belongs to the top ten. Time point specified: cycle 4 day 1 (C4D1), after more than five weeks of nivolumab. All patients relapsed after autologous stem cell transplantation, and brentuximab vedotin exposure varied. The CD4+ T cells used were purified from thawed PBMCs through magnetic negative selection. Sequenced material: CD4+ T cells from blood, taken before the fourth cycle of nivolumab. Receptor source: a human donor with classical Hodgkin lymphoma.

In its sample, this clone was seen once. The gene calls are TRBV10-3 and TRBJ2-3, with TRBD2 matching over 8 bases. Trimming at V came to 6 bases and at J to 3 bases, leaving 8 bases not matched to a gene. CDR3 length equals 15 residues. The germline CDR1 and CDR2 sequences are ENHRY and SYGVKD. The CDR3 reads CAIRGTSSRTDTQYF. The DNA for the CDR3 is TGTGCCATCAGAGGGACTAGTTCTCGTACAGATACGCAGTATTTT.

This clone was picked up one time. The CDR3: CASSEIASQGANGYTF. CDR3 nucleotides: TGTGCCAGCAGTGAAATTGCGTCGCAGGGGGCTAATGGCTACACCTTC. V usage is TRBV6-1 and J usage is TRBJ1-2; 8 bases are a match to TRBD1. The CDR3 totals 16 residues. V lost 2 bases, J lost 6 bases, and 11 bases stayed unmatched. The germline V gene has CDR1 MNHNS and CDR2 SASEGT.

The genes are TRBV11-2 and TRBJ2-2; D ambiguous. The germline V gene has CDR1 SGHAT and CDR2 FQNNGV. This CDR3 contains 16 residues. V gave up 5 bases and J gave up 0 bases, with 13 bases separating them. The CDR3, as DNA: TGTGCCAGCAGCCGTAACCCTGGCTCGAACACCGGGGAGCTGTTTTTT. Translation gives CASSRNPGSNTGELFF.

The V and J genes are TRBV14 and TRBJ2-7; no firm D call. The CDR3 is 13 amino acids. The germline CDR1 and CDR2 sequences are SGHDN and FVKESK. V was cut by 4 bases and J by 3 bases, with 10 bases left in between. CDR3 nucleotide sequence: TGTGCCAGCAGCCCGTATCCAGGCTACGAGCAGTACTTC. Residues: CASSPYPGYEQYF.

The DNA for the CDR3 is TGCGCCAGCAGCCAAGATCCAGGGGTGAGGGTCGGGGCCAACGTCCTGACTTTC. Translating it yields CASSQDPGVRVGANVLTF. This chain connects TRBV4-3 to TRBJ2-6, with D perhaps matching TRBD1 (6 bases). CDR1 and CDR2 from the germline V gene are LGHNA and YSLEER. V was shortened by 0 bases and J by 4 bases, with 16 bases between the two germline ends. This CDR3 is built from 18 residues.

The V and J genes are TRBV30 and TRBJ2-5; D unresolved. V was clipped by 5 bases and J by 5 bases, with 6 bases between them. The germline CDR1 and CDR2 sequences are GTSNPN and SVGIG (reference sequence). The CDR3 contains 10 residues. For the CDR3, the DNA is TGTGCCTGGGGGCGGGAGACCCAGTACTTC. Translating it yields CAWGRETQYF.